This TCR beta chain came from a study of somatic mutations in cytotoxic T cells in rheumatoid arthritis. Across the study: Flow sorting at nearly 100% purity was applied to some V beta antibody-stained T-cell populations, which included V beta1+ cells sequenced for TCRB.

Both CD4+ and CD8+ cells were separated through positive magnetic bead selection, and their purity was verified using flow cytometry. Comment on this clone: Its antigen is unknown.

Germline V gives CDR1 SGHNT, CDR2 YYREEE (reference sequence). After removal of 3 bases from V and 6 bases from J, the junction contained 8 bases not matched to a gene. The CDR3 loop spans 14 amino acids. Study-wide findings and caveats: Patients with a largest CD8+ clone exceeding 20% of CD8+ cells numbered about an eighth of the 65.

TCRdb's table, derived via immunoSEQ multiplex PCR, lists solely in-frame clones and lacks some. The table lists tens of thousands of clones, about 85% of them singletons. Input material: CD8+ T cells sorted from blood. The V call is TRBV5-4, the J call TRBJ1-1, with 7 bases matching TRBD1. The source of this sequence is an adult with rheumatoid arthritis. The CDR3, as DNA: TGTGCCAGCAGCTGGGGACAGTCGAGGGCTGAAGCTTTCTTT. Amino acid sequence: CASSWGQSRAEAFF.